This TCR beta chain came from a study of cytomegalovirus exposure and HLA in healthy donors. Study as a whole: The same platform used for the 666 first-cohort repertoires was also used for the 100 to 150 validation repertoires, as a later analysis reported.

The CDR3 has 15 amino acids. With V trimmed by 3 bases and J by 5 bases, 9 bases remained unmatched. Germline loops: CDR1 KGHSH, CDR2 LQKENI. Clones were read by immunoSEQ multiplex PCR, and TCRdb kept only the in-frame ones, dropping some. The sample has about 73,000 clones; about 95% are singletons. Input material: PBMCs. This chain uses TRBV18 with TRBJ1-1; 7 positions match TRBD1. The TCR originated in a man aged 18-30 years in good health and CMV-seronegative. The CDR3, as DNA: TGTGCCAGCTCACCGGCCTCGCTACAGGGGACTGAAGCTTTCTTT. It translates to CASSPASLQGTEAFF.